This passage covers 19 T cell receptor beta chains from one sample sequenced in a study of beta chain features in type 1 diabetes. As every portion of the isolated RNA was reverse transcribed, the sequencing read expressed TCRB transcripts. The method was immunoSEQ multiplex PCR; TCRdb's version includes in-frame clones alone and lacks a portion of them. The sample yields 300,000 to 350,000 clones, around 20% seen once. Sequencing was carried out using naive CD4+ T cells from blood. These receptors originate from a woman under 30 in good health.

The chain uses TRBV2 and TRBJ1-2; tentatively, D is TRBD1 (6 bases). The germline CDR1 and CDR2 sequences are SNHLY and FYNNEI. This CDR3 has 11 residues. V was trimmed by 7 bases and J by 6 bases, leaving 9 bases between them. CDR3 sequence reads: CASKRGNGYTF. Here the CDR3 DNA reads TGTGCCAGCAAAAGGGGGAATGGCTACACCTTC.

V is TRBV6-1 and J is TRBJ2-7; the D gene is possibly TRBD1 (5 bases). The germline V gene has CDR1 MNHNS and CDR2 SASEGT. V lost 6 bases and J 2 bases, leaving 11 bases between the germline ends. CDR3 length: 13 amino acids. In DNA, the CDR3 is TGTGCCAGCAGGAATAGGGGTGCCTACGAGCAGTACTTC. Amino acids: CASRNRGAYEQYF.

With regard to this clone: The sample holds other DNA sequences that translate to the same CDR3. The chain carries TRBV29-1 and TRBJ1-1; D unresolved. Germline CDR1 SQVTM, CDR2 ANQGSEA. Trimming stripped 4 bases from V and 1 base from J, with 10 bases between. The CDR3 is 13 amino acids. CDR3 sequence reads: CSVGRTGNTEAFF. The CDR3, as DNA: TGCAGCGTTGGACGGACTGGGAACACTGAAGCTTTCTTT. The full variable domain, rest sourced from reference TRBV29-1 and TRBJ1-1, is SAVISQKPSRDICQRGTSLTIQCQVDSQVTMMFWYRQQPGQSLTLIATANQGSEATYESGFVIDKFPISRPNLTFSTLTVSNMSPEDSSIYLCSVGRTGNTEAFFGQGTRLTVV.

The chain has TRBV19 and TRBJ2-7; TRBD2 matches at 9 bases. V trimming: 4 bases; J trimming: 0 bases; junction bases outside the gene matches: 7. The germline V gene has CDR1 LNHDA and CDR2 SQIVND (reference sequence). This CDR3 is built from 16 residues. In nucleotides, the CDR3 is TGTGCCAGTAGTAGGAGCGGGGGGCTGAGCTCCTACGAGCAGTACTTC. Translated, it gives CASSRSGGLSSYEQYF.

This clone was observed a few times. The J gene is TRBJ2-5, the V gene TRBV30; TRBD1 might be the D (6 bases). Germline V CDR1 and CDR2: GTSNPN, SVGIG (reference sequence). The CDR3 extends over 15 amino acids. Trimming shortened V by 3 bases and J by 2 bases, and 16 bases separated the two germline ends. The CDR3 bases are TGTGCCTGGAGCCTACTTTCGCAGGGGCAAGAGACCCAGTACTTC. This codes for CAWSLLSQGQETQYF. Supplemented by reference TRBV30 and TRBJ2-5, the full variable domain reads SQTIHQWPATLVQPVGSPLSLECTVEGTSNPNLYWYRQAAGRGLQLLFYSVGIGQISSEVPQNLSASRPQDRQFILSSKKLLLSDSGFYLCAWSLLSQGQETQYFGPGTRLLVL.

In DNA, the CDR3 is TGTGCCAGCAGGGTGGGGACAGTCAATCAGCCCCAGCATTTT. Encoded protein: CASRVGTVNQPQHF. The chain employs TRBV2 and TRBJ1-5; TRBD1 agrees at 7 bases. J was trimmed by 3 bases and V by 6 bases; bases with no gene match: 5. CDR1 is SNHLY, CDR2 FYNNEI, per germline. This CDR3 contains 14 residues.

The rearrangement links TRBV7-9 to TRBJ1-2; 8 bases are shared with TRBD1. V dropped 4 bases and J dropped 4; count of bases not matched to a gene: 2. Germline V gives CDR1 SEHNR, CDR2 FQNEAQ (reference sequence). The CDR3 is made up of 13 amino acids. Here the CDR3 reads CASSSGGPYGYTF. In nucleotides, the CDR3 is TGTGCCAGCAGCTCAGGGGGCCCCTATGGCTACACCTTC.

This chain connects TRBV30 to TRBJ2-5, with 13 bases lining up with TRBD2. There are 16 residues in the CDR3. The J segment lost 2 bases and the V segment lost 0 bases, leaving 3 bases of the junction unmatched. Germline-derived CDR1 and CDR2 are GTSNPN and SVGIG (reference sequence). CDR3 sequence reads: CAWSVAGLAGQETQYF. The CDR3 DNA reads as TGTGCCTGGAGTGTGGCGGGACTAGCGGGACAAGAGACCCAGTACTTC.

The CDR3 loop is CASSSQPGQGSTEAFF. CDR3 bases: TGCGCCAGCAGCTCCCAGCCGGGACAGGGGTCAACTGAAGCTTTCTTT. This chain links TRBV5-1 with TRBJ1-1; TRBD1 matches at 10 bases. CDR1 is SGHRS, CDR2 YFSETQ, per germline. The trim removed 3 bases at V and 5 bases at J, leaving 10 bases unmatched. This CDR3 has 16 residues.

The V gene is TRBV29-1, the J gene TRBJ1-1; D is ambiguous. Germline CDR1 SQVTM, CDR2 ANQGSEA. Trimming removed 7 bases from V and 5 bases from J, with 11 bases in between. The CDR3 contains 11 residues. CDR3 nucleotide sequence: TGCAGCGCCGCGAGCGTTACTGAAGCTTTCTTT. As protein: CSAASVTEAFF.

The V call is TRBV10-3, the J call TRBJ2-6, with 9 positions matching TRBD1. The CDR3 has 17 residues. V dropped 4 bases and J dropped 0; count of bases not matched to a gene: 4. Germline CDR1 and CDR2: ENHRY and SYGVKD. The CDR3 loop is CAISGGQGSSGANVLTF. CDR3 sequence (DNA): TGTGCCATCAGTGGAGGACAGGGGTCCTCTGGGGCCAACGTCCTGACTTTC.

This clone was seen a few times. The rearrangement uses TRBV30 and TRBJ2-1; D uncertain. V lost 4 bases and J 9 bases, leaving 10 bases between the germline ends. This CDR3 has 11 residues. Germline V gene data show CDR1 as GTSNPN and CDR2 as SVGIG (reference sequence). The CDR3 sequence is CAWNLGIEQFF. CDR3 in DNA: TGTGCCTGGAATCTAGGTATTGAGCAGTTCTTC. Supplemented by reference TRBV30 and TRBJ2-1, the full variable domain reads SQTIHQWPATLVQPVGSPLSLECTVEGTSNPNLYWYRQAAGRGLQLLFYSVGIGQISSEVPQNLSASRPQDRQFILSSKKLLLSDSGFYLCAWNLGIEQFFGPGTRLTVL.

The sample holds a few counts of this clone. The V and J genes are TRBV7-9 and TRBJ2-2, with D perhaps TRBD1 (6 bases). The CDR3 consists of 16 residues. CDR1 is SEHNR and CDR2 is FQNEAQ in the germline V gene (reference sequence). The V end lost 1 base, the J end lost 0 bases, and 9 bases lay between the germline ends. CDR3 sequence (DNA): TGTGCCAGCAGCTTAGGGCAGGGGACGAACACCGGGGAGCTGTTTTTT. Protein sequence: CASSLGQGTNTGELFF.

The CDR3 bases are TGTGCCAGCAGCTCAGGGACAGGACAGAACACTGAAGCTTTCTTT. Its protein is CASSSGTGQNTEAFF. The gene calls are TRBV11-3 and TRBJ1-1; TRBD1 aligns across 8 bases. CDR1 and CDR2 (germline): SGHNT, YENEEA. Germline trimming cut 4 bases from V and 1 base from J; bases unmatched to any gene: 5. The CDR3 spans 15 residues. Looking up the rest from reference TRBV11-3 and TRBJ1-1 gives the full variable domain: EAGVVQSPRYKIIEKKQPVAFWCNPISGHNTLYWYLQNLGQGPELLIRYENEEAVDDSQLPKDRFSAERLKGVDSTLKIQPAELGDSAVYLCASSSGTGQNTEAFFGQGTRLTVV.

The chain is built from TRBV30 and TRBJ1-1; no clear D. Trimming removed 3 bases from V and 0 bases from J, with 8 bases in between. The CDR3 has 13 residues. CDR1 is GTSNPN, CDR2 SVGIG, per germline (reference sequence). CDR3 coding DNA: TGTGCCTGGAGAGAACATCTGAACACTGAAGCTTTCTTT. Its protein product is CAWREHLNTEAFF.

The V call is TRBV30, the J call TRBJ1-1; possible D gene TRBD1, 5 bases. Germline values: CDR1 GTSNPN, CDR2 SVGIG (reference sequence). The CDR3 totals 13 residues. Trimming pared 5 bases from V and 0 bases from J, leaving 10 bases between. In DNA form, the CDR3 reads TGTGCCTGGGATGACAGCATGAACACTGAAGCTTTCTTT. This codes for CAWDDSMNTEAFF.

The sample holds a few counts of this clone. The chain carries TRBV30 and TRBJ2-2, with a weak D call TRBD2 (5 bases). Trimming cost V 1 base and J 0 bases, with 12 bases left between them. The CDR3 spans 16 residues. CDR1 GTSNPN and CDR2 SVGIG come from the germline V gene (reference sequence). The CDR3 here is CAWSGEGRTNTGELFF. The CDR3 DNA is TGTGCCTGGAGTGGCGAGGGCAGAACGAACACCGGGGAGCTGTTTTTT.

The chain couples TRBV7-3 to TRBJ2-1; a weak D match, TRBD2 (6 bases). Germline CDR1 SGHTA, CDR2 FQGTGA. The CDR3 has 15 amino acids. Deletions cut 4 bases from V and 2 bases from J, with 12 bases between. CDR3 nucleotides: TGTGCCAGCAGCTCTAGACTAGGACCCTACAATGAGCAGTTCTTC. This sequence encodes CASSSRLGPYNEQFF.

This chain's CDR3 is CASSPGTATDTQYF. CDR3 bases: TGTGCCAGCAGTCCCGGGACAGCCACAGATACGCAGTATTTT. The chain is built from TRBV7-3 and TRBJ2-3, with 7 bases fitting TRBD1. The CDR3 length is 14 residues. The V gene end was trimmed by 6 bases and the J gene end by 2 bases; junction bases not matched to a gene: 5. The V gene's germline CDR1 is SGHTA and CDR2 FQGTGA.